This is a list of T cell receptor beta chains from one sample in a study of blood T cell repertoires in COVID-19. Using immunoSEQ multiplex PCR, the repertoire was profiled, and TCRdb retains in-frame clones only, with some absent. Among approximately 65,000 clones listed, about 81% were seen once. Material: peripheral blood. All receptors derive from an elderly man with acute or convalescent COVID-19. The conserved cysteine and the conserved F or W are not part of the CDR3 here.

CDR3aa: ASSSGTGTGELF
v_gene: TRBV7-9

CDR3aa: ASTQIGGGNGPNEKLF
v_gene: TRBV28

CDR3aa: ASSLGLAVGEQF
v_gene: TRBV9

CDR3aa: ASSSRQGSGYGYT
v_gene: TRBV7-9

CDR3aa: ASSLEGAGGPYEQY
v_gene: TRBV7-2

CDR3aa: ASSRQGNYGYT
v_gene: TRBV19

CDR3aa: ASSSLGGAHANEQF
v_gene: TRBV10-2

CDR3aa: ASSSSGVTHSYNEQF
v_gene: TRBV4-2

CDR3aa: SASRGTNTGELF
v_gene: TRBV20-1

CDR3aa: ASSEVRVQY
v_gene: TRBV6-1

CDR3aa: ASTQSGRGYNEQF
v_gene: TRBV7-8

CDR3aa: ASSYSKGQGANEQF
v_gene: TRBV6-6

CDR3aa: SASRTSGGTNEQF
v_gene: TRBV20-1

CDR3aa: ASRIRGGGGELF
v_gene: TRBV6-6

CDR3aa: ASSPKGARGGYT
v_gene: TRBV5-4

CDR3aa: ASSLKGDIGNQPQH
v_gene: TRBV27

CDR3aa: ASSMDRARNSPLH
v_gene: TRBV5-4

CDR3aa: ASSPTPAYEQY
v_gene: TRBV18

CDR3aa: ASSAGRKEPQH
v_gene: TRBV5-4

CDR3aa: ASSLRDSSYNEQF
v_gene: TRBV11-3

CDR3aa: ASSIRRGTRLYNEQF
v_gene: TRBV19

CDR3aa: ASSLSPHRDLEETQY
v_gene: TRBV27

CDR3aa: ASSLEGLNTEAF
v_gene: TRBV6-5

CDR3aa: ASNTAAGTKTNQPQH
v_gene: TRBV19

CDR3aa: ASSVGEGTQY
v_gene: TRBV9

CDR3aa: ASSHRQGGLFEKLF
v_gene: TRBV7-8

CDR3aa: AAQDRGHSYEQY
v_gene: TRBV21-1

CDR3aa: ASSLNPGQGAGELF
v_gene: TRBV7-9

CDR3aa: ASSGGDVNTQY
v_gene: TRBV12-3/TRBV12-4

CDR3aa: ASSFGQGEMETQY
v_gene: TRBV11-2

CDR3aa: ASGPDRGISDEQF
v_gene: TRBV12-5

CDR3aa: ASSPESAADTQY
v_gene: TRBV18

CDR3aa: ASSLGDSPYEQY
v_gene: TRBV7-2

CDR3aa: ASCEIDRSEAF
v_gene: TRBV18

CDR3aa: ASSARNPGLDSYEQY
v_gene: TRBV13

CDR3aa: ASAYLLGTGGTEAF
v_gene: TRBV19

CDR3aa: ASSPDATSNSYEQY
v_gene: TRBV7-2

CDR3aa: AIFLRGGPGYGYT
v_gene: TRBV10-1

CDR3aa: ASSQSDSGPGELF
v_gene: TRBV23-1

CDR3aa: ASSGQTNTEAF
v_gene: TRBV12-3/TRBV12-4

CDR3aa: ASSLNPGPNGYT
v_gene: TRBV7-3

CDR3aa: ASSLLRTGIGTGELF
v_gene: TRBV27